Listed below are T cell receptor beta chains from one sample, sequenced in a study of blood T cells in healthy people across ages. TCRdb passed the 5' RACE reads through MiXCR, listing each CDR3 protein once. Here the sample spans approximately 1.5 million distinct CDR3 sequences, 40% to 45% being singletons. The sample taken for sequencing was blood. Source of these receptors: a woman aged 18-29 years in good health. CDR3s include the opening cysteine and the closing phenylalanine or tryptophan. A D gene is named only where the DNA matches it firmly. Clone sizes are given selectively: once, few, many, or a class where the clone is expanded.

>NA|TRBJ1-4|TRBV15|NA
CATSRVVRTREKLFF
TGTGCCACCAGCAGAGTAGTGAGGACTAGGGAAAAACTGTTTTTT
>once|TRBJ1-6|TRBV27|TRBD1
CASSPITGDNSPLHF
TGTGCCAGCAGTCCGATTACAGGGGACAATTCACCCCTCCACTTT
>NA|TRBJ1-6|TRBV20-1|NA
CSAREGSPLHF
TGCAGTGCTAGAGAGGGCTCACCCCTCCACTTT
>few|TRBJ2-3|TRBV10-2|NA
CASSESIIGTPDTQYF
TGCGCCAGCAGTGAGTCGATCATTGGGACGCCAGATACGCAGTATTTT
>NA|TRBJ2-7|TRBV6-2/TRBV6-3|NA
CASSYLGLYEQYF
TGTGCCAGCAGTTATCTGGGACTCTACGAGCAGTACTTC
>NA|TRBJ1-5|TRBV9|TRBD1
CASSGGQGSQPQHF
TGTGCCAGCAGCGGAGGACAGGGAAGTCAGCCCCAGCATTTT
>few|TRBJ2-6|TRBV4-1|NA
CASSQGTANSGANVLTF
TGCGCCAGCAGCCAAGGGACAGCGAACTCTGGGGCCAACGTCCTGACTTTC
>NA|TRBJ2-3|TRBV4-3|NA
CASSFDDRPSTDTQYF
TGCGCCAGCAGCTTCGACGACAGACCAAGCACAGATACGCAGTATTTT
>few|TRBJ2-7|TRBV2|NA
CATLPEVAYEQYF
TGTGCCACCTTACCGGAGGTCGCCTACGAGCAGTACTTC
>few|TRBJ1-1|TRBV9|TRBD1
CASSAHRGDEAFF
TGTGCCAGCAGCGCCCACAGGGGGGATGAAGCTTTCTTT
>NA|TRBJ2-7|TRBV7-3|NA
CAELSVSSYEQYF
TGTGCCGAACTTTCAGTGAGCTCCTACGAGCAGTACTTC
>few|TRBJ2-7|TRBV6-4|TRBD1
CASSDSPGQGYNEQYF
TGTGCCAGCAGTGATTCCCCGGGACAGGGCTACAATGAGCAGTACTTC
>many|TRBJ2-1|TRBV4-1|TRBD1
CASSQVTVLLQGVGNEQFF
TGCGCCAGCAGCCAAGTCACCGTACTACTACAGGGGGTAGGCAATGAGCAGTTCTTC
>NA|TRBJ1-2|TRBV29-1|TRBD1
CSVDRTGRRGGYTF
TGCAGCGTGGATCGGACAGGGCGCCGAGGTGGCTACACCTTC
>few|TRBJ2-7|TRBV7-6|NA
CASSSFGYEQYF
TGTGCCAGCAGCTCCTTCGGCTACGAGCAGTACTTC
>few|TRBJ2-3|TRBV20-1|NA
CSARDLAVSSTDTQYF
TGCAGTGCTAGAGATCTGGCGGTGTCTAGCACAGATACGCAGTATTTT
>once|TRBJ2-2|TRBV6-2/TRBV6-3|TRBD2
CASSKLAVNTGELFF
TGTGCCAGCAGTAAACTAGCGGTTAACACCGGGGAGCTGTTTTTT
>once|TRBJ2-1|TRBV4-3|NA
CASSQGFYLVNERFF
TGCGCCAGCAGCCAAGGGTTTTATTTGGTCAATGAGCGGTTCTTC
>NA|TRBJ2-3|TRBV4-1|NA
CASSHVGEADTQYF
TGCGCCAGCAGCCACGTGGGGGAGGCAGATACGCAGTATTTT
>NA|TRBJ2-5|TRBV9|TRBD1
CASSSETGGMETQYF
TGTGCCAGCAGCTCTGAGACAGGGGGCATGGAGACCCAGTACTTC
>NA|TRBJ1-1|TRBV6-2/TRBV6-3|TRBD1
CASRGQGQNTEAFF
TGTGCCAGCAGGGGACAGGGGCAGAACACTGAAGCTTTCTTT
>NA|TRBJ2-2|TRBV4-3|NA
CASSQEAVGTGELFF
TGCGCCAGCAGCCAAGAGGCAGTCGGTACCGGGGAGCTGTTTTTT
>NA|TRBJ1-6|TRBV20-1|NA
CSAVAGNSPLHF
TGCAGTGCCGTAGCTGGCAATTCACCCCTCCACTTT
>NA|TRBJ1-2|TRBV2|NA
CASTKGGGYTF
TGTGCCAGCACCAAGGGGGGGGGCTACACCTTC
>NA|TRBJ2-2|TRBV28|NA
CASSLYYLGGELFF
TGTGCCAGCAGTTTATACTACCTAGGGGGGGAGCTGTTTTTT
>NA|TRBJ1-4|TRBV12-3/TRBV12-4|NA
CASSLETLGEKLFF
TGTGCCAGCAGTTTGGAGACTCTGGGGGAAAAACTGTTTTTT
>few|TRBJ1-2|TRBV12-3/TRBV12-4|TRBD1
CASKYRGSIYRYTF
TGTGCCAGCAAGTACAGGGGATCAATTTATCGCTACACCTTC
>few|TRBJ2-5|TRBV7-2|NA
CASSLSAALYQETQYF
TGTGCCAGCAGCTTAAGCGCCGCGCTGTACCAAGAGACCCAGTACTTC
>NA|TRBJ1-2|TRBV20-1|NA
CGARDGGGYGYTF
TGCGGTGCTAGAGATGGGGGGGGCTATGGCTACACCTTC
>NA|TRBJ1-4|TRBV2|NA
CASGRGGVANEKLFF
TGTGCCAGCGGCCGGGGGGGGGTTGCTAATGAAAAACTGTTTTTT
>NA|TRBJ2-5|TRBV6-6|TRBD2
CASSPGRGSSIWETQYF
TGCGCCAGCAGTCCCGGGAGGGGGAGCAGTATTTGGGAGACCCAGTACTTC
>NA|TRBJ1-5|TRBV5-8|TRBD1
CASSTGGAGDQPQHF
TGTGCCAGCAGCACAGGGGGCGCGGGGGATCAGCCCCAGCATTTT
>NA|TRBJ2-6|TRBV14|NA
CASQYSGANVLTF
TGTGCCAGCCAGTACTCTGGGGCCAACGTCCTGACTTTC
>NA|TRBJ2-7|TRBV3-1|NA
CASSQVGQPNEQYF
TGTGCCAGCAGCCAAGTAGGACAGCCGAATGAGCAGTACTTC
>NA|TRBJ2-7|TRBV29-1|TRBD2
CSVSTSGEQYF
TGCAGCGTGTCGACTAGCGGCGAGCAGTACTTC
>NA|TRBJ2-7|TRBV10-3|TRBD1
CAISEGTGAHEQYF
TGTGCCATCAGTGAAGGGACAGGGGCCCACGAGCAGTACTTC
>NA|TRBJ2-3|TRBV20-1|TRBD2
CSARLRGRILDTQYF
TGCAGTGCTAGATTGCGCGGGAGGATCTTAGATACGCAGTATTTT
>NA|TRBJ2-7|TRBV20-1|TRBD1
CSAKADRDKSYEQYF
TGCAGTGCTAAGGCGGACAGGGACAAATCCTACGAGCAGTACTTC
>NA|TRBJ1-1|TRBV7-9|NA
CASSLGRGTPEAFF
TGTGCCAGCAGCCTAGGAAGGGGAACGCCTGAAGCTTTCTTT
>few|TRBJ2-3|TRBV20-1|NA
CSARGTEGTDTQYF
TGCAGTGCTAGAGGGACCGAGGGCACAGATACGCAGTATTTT
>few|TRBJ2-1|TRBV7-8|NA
CASSPTTGYDEQFF
TGTGCCAGCAGCCCGACCACAGGGTACGATGAGCAGTTCTTC
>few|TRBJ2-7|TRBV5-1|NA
CATNGGRSYEQYF
TGCGCCACAAACGGAGGTAGATCTTACGAGCAGTACTTC
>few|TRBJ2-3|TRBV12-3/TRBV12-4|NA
CASGREFTDTQYF
TGTGCCAGCGGACGGGAATTCACAGATACGCAGTATTTT
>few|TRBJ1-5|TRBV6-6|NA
CASRETGSDNQPQHF
TGTGCCAGCAGAGAAACAGGGTCGGACAATCAGCCCCAGCATTTT
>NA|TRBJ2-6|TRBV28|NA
CASSLMVPGANVLTF
TGTGCCAGCAGTCTCATGGTCCCTGGGGCCAACGTCCTGACTTTC
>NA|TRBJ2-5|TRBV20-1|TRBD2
CSALGLANYYNEQYF
TGCAGTGCTCTGGGACTAGCGAATTACTACAATGAGCAGTACTTC
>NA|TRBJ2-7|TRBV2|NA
CASSEARQAPYEQYF
TGTGCCAGCAGTGAAGCAAGACAGGCCCCCTACGAGCAGTACTTC
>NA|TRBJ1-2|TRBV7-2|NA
CASSLGSPFTGYTF
TGTGCCAGCAGCTTAGGTTCTCCTTTTACTGGCTACACCTTC